What follows are 25 T cell receptor beta chains derived from one specimen sequenced in a study of cytomegalovirus exposure and HLA in healthy donors. Method: immunoSEQ multiplex PCR; TCRdb's copy keeps in-frame clones and lacks some. The sample holds some 130,000 clones; approximately 84% are singletons and the top ten take approximately 1.5%. Sequencing was done on a sample of PBMCs. Every receptor here comes from a woman aged 30 to 39 in good health and CMV-seronegative.

The V and J genes are TRBV7-2 and TRBJ1-5; the match to TRBD1 covers 9 bases. After removal of 1 base from V and 2 bases from J, the junction contained 6 bases not matched to a gene. The germline CDR1 and CDR2 sequences are SGHTA and FQGNSA. The CDR3 has 17 residues. DNA of the CDR3: TGTGCCAGCAGCTTAGAGACAGGGGGGTCTGGCAATCAGCCCCAGCATTTT. Its protein product is CASSLETGGSGNQPQHF.

The rearrangement joins TRBV28 to TRBJ2-5, with D possibly matching TRBD1 (6 bases). Germline-derived CDR1 and CDR2 are MDHEN and SYDVKM. With 4 bases removed from V and 5 bases from J, the gap between germline ends came to 20 bases. The CDR3 is 16 residues long. The CDR3 loop is CASSSPQGFMSETQYF. The CDR3 nucleotides are TGTGCCAGCAGTTCGCCGCAGGGGTTCATGTCGGAGACCCAGTACTTC.

In DNA, the CDR3 is TGTGCCAGCAGTTCGCCGGGACAGGGGGCCACCGGGGAGCTGTTTTTT. Amino acids: CASSSPGQGATGELFF. The chain recombines TRBV6-5 with TRBJ2-2; 12 bases match TRBD1. In germline, CDR1 is MNHEY, CDR2 SVGAGI. V lost 4 bases and J lost 4; bases outside the gene matches: 4. The CDR3 is 16 amino acids.

This sequence joins TRBV7-9 and TRBJ1-1, with TRBD1 matching over 7 bases. J was trimmed by 6 bases and V by 2 bases; bases with no gene match: 9. The germline gives CDR1 SEHNR, CDR2 FQNEAQ (reference sequence). The CDR3 covers 15 residues. The CDR3 sequence is CASSLMSTGSAEAFF. The DNA of the CDR3 is TGTGCCAGCAGCTTAATGTCGACAGGGAGCGCTGAAGCTTTCTTT. Based on the CDR3 plus reference TRBV7-9 and TRBJ1-1, the full variable domain is DTGVSQNPRHKITKRGQNVTFRCDPISEHNRLYWYRQTLGQGPEFLTYFQNEAQLEKSRLLSDRFSAERPKGSFSTLEIQRTEQGDSAMYLCASSLMSTGSAEAFFGQGTRLTVV.

A single count supports this clone. V and J are TRBV6-5 and TRBJ2-1, with 9 bases matching TRBD2. The CDR3 is 12 amino acids. Germline assignment: CDR1 MNHEY and CDR2 SVGAGI. V lost 6 bases to trimming and J lost 9 bases; unmatched junction nucleotides: 3. The CDR3 DNA sequence: TGTGCCAGCAGCCTACTAGCGGGTGAGCAGTTCTTC. Protein: CASSLLAGEQFF.

The rearrangement joins TRBV9 to TRBJ2-5; D possibly corresponds to TRBD2 (6 bases). Trimming removed 2 bases at V and 5 bases at J, with 19 bases between. Germline CDR1 reads SGDLS; CDR2 reads YYNGEE. CDR3 length: 16 residues. The CDR3 DNA is TGTGCCAGCAGCGTCAGAAGTAAGGCTGGGGGGGAGACCCAGTACTTC. Translation: CASSVRSKAGGETQYF.

This sequence joins TRBV7-8 and TRBJ2-1; D perhaps matches TRBD1 (6 bases). CDR3 size: 16 residues. Germline V CDR1 and CDR2: SGHVS, FQNEAQ. V gave up 6 bases and J gave up 7 bases, with 22 bases separating them. CDR3 DNA sequence: TGTGCCAGCAGTCTAATCGGCTTTGCCCAGGGGAATGAGCAGTTCTTC. Translation gives CASSLIGFAQGNEQFF.

The chain links TRBV4-2 to TRBJ1-5, with 9 nucleotides matching TRBD1. Germline V gives CDR1 LGHNA, CDR2 YNFKEQ. The CDR3 extends over 15 amino acids. J was trimmed by 2 bases and V by 1 base; bases with no gene match: 0. The CDR3 sequence: CASSQGQGGNQPQHF. For the CDR3, the DNA is TGTGCCAGCAGCCAAGGACAGGGGGGCAATCAGCCCCAGCATTTT.

This sequence joins TRBV7-3 and TRBJ2-1; 9 positions agree with TRBD2. Germline V gene lookup returns CDR1 SGHTA and CDR2 FQGTGA. The CDR3 runs to 15 residues. The ends lost 3 bases at V and 2 bases at J; junction bases unmatched: 2. CDR3 nucleotide sequence: TGTGCCAGCAGCTTTAGCGGGGGTACCTACAATGAGCAGTTCTTC. This translates into CASSFSGGTYNEQFF.

This clone was seen a handful of times. The genes are TRBV2 and TRBJ1-2; 8 bases match TRBD1. Germline V gene data show CDR1 as SNHLY and CDR2 as FYNNEI. The V gene end was trimmed by 3 bases and the J gene end by 7 bases; junction bases not matched to a gene: 7. The CDR3 covers 14 residues. This CDR3 is CASSDTRGQFGYTF. The DNA for the CDR3 is TGTGCCAGCAGTGATACCAGGGGGCAATTTGGCTACACCTTC.

This clone was observed once. This chain connects TRBV28 to TRBJ2-1; 9 bases are a match to TRBD2. The CDR3 sequence is 16 residues long. In germline, CDR1 is MDHEN, CDR2 SYDVKM. V shed 1 base, J shed 0 bases, and the junction held 1 base outside the gene matches. CDR3 in DNA: TGTGCCAGCAGTTTATCAGCGGGGGGCTCCTACAATGAGCAGTTCTTC. Translated, it gives CASSLSAGGSYNEQFF.

The chain links TRBV11-1 to TRBJ2-5; no firm D call. Germline V CDR1 and CDR2: SGHAT, FQDESV (reference sequence). There are 17 residues in the CDR3. V lost 3 bases, J lost 0 bases, and 17 bases lay in between. In DNA form, the CDR3 reads TGTGCCAGCAGCTTTAGTCGTGAGCTTTTGTACCAAGAGACCCAGTACTTC. This gives the protein CASSFSRELLYQETQYF. The full variable domain, completed using reference TRBV11-1 and TRBJ2-5, is EAEVAQSPRYKITEKSQAVAFWCDPISGHATLYWYRQILGQGPELLVQFQDESVVDDSQLPKDRFSAERLKGVDSTLKIQPAELGDSAMYLCASSFSRELLYQETQYFGPGTRLLVL.

The rearrangement joins TRBV29-1 to TRBJ2-7; D is possibly TRBD1 (5 bases). V shed 3 bases and J shed 6 bases, with 12 bases lying between them. Per germline, CDR1 SQVTM and CDR2 ANQGSEA. The CDR3 consists of 12 residues. The CDR3 protein is CSVEWQGPEQYF. CDR3 DNA: TGCAGCGTTGAGTGGCAGGGCCCCGAGCAGTACTTC.

CDR3: CASSSPGQGYEQYF. In DNA, the CDR3 is TGTGCCAGCAGTTCGCCGGGACAGGGCTACGAGCAGTACTTC. The rearrangement links TRBV6-5 to TRBJ2-7, with 9 positions matching TRBD1. The CDR3 runs to 14 residues. V was clipped by 4 bases and J by 3 bases; unmatched bases: 4. CDR1 is MNHEY and CDR2 is SVGAGI in the germline V gene.

This clone was counted a single time. The CDR3 sequence: CASSPGQGGEAFF. The CDR3 DNA follows: TGTGCCAGCAGCCCTGGACAGGGCGGTGAAGCTTTCTTT. This rearrangement joins TRBV7-9 to TRBJ1-1, with 8 bases that match TRBD1. Germline V gene data show CDR1 as SEHNR and CDR2 as FQNEAQ (reference sequence). This CDR3 has 13 amino acids. J gave up 7 bases and V 5 bases, and 6 bases lay outside the gene matches.

V is TRBV4-2 and J is TRBJ1-2, with 9 positions matching TRBD1. The trim removed 3 bases at V and 3 bases at J, leaving 8 bases unmatched. The CDR3 is 16 residues long. Germline CDR1 is LGHNA and CDR2 is YNFKEQ. CDR3 sequence: CASSQLFRDRDYGYTF. The DNA for the CDR3 is TGTGCCAGCAGCCAGTTATTCCGGGACAGGGACTATGGCTACACCTTC.

Points on this clone: One end of the junction is discordant with germline, which a read error may explain. The V and J genes are TRBV5-6 and TRBJ2-5; TRBD1 aligns across 8 bases. This CDR3 region has 15 residues. Germline loops: CDR1 SGHDT, CDR2 YYEEEE. CDR3 sequence: CASSDKGQAREAQYF. The CDR3 nucleotides are TGTGCCAGCAGCGACAAGGGACAGGCCCGAGAGGCCCAGTACTTC. The full variable domain, in which reference TRBV5-6 and TRBJ2-5 provide the parts outside the CDR3, is DAGVTQSPTHLIKTRGQQVTLRCSPKSGHDTVSWYQQALGQGPQFIFQYYEEEERQRGNFPDRFSGHQFPNYSSELNVNALLLGDSALYLCASSDKGQAREAQYFGPGTRLLVL.

This chain joins TRBV6-6 and TRBJ2-1; D is perhaps TRBD2 (6 bases). The CDR3 consists of 12 residues. Germline lookup yields CDR1 MNHNY and CDR2 SVGAGI (reference sequence). The V end lost 3 bases, the J end lost 10 bases, and 10 bases lay between the germline ends. DNA for the CDR3: TGTGCCAGCAGTTATTATGCGGGGGAGCAGTTCTTC. Translated: CASSYYAGEQFF.

The chain has TRBV5-4 and TRBJ1-2, with a possible D match to TRBD1 (5 bases). The CDR3 runs 13 residues. The germline V gene encodes CDR1 SGHNT and CDR2 YYREEE (reference sequence). The V end was cut by 1 base, the J end by 3 bases, with 7 bases between. CDR3 nucleotides: TGTGCCAGCAGCTTGACAGGCCACTATGGCTACACCTTC. It translates to CASSLTGHYGYTF.

In this sample, this clone turned up a few times. The chain links TRBV2 to TRBJ1-5, with TRBD1 matching 9 bases. J lost 4 bases, V lost 10 bases, and 5 bases had no gene match. CDR3 length: 13 residues. Germline V gene lookup returns CDR1 SNHLY and CDR2 FYNNEI. This chain's CDR3 is CAIRDRANQPQHF. The DNA for the CDR3 is TGTGCCATTAGGGACAGGGCTAATCAGCCCCAGCATTTT.

The chain joins TRBV5-8 to TRBJ1-6, with 10 bases matching TRBD1. The junction had 3 bases not matched to a gene; V was cut back by 3 bases and J by 0 bases. The CDR3 consists of 17 residues. CDR1 and CDR2 (germline): SGHTS, YDEGEE. The CDR3 coding sequence is TGTGCCAGCAGCTCGGGACAGGGGCGCTCCTATAATTCACCCCTCCACTTT. Translation gives CASSSGQGRSYNSPLHF.

The chain joins TRBV18 to TRBJ2-7; TRBD1 aligns across 10 bases. Germline loops: CDR1 KGHSH, CDR2 LQKENI. CDR3 length equals 14 residues. V lost 3 bases to trimming and J lost 6 bases; unmatched junction nucleotides: 5. The CDR3 DNA reads TGTGCCAGCTCACCGGGGACAGGGGAGTCCGAGCAGTACTTC. Its translation is CASSPGTGESEQYF. The full variable domain, its missing parts supplied by reference TRBV18 and TRBJ2-7, is NAGVMQNPRHLVRRRGQEARLRCSPMKGHSHVYWYRQLPEEGLKFMVYLQKENIIDESGMPKERFSAEFPKEGPSILRIQQVVRGDSAAYFCASSPGTGESEQYFGPGTRLTVT.

This clone was counted a single time. The rearrangement links TRBV7-9 to TRBJ2-3, with D possibly matching TRBD1 (6 bases). The CDR3 extends over 15 amino acids. V shed 5 bases and J shed 2 bases, with 14 bases lying between them. CDR1 and CDR2 (germline): SEHNR, FQNEAQ (reference sequence). The CDR3 is CASSPRTDNTDTQYF. In DNA, the CDR3 is TGTGCCAGCAGCCCTCGGACAGACAACACAGATACGCAGTATTTT.

This clone was detected once. This sequence joins TRBV4-3 and TRBJ2-3; 9 nucleotides line up with TRBD1. V shed 2 bases and J 3 bases; nucleotides not matched to a gene: 3. The CDR3 contains 15 residues. Per germline, CDR1 LGHNA and CDR2 YSLEER. CDR3 protein: CASSQRDRDTDTQYF. CDR3 DNA sequence: TGCGCCAGCAGCCAAAGGGACAGGGATACAGATACGCAGTATTTT.

The chain combines TRBV4-2 with TRBJ1-3; D is possibly TRBD1 (5 bases). Trimming removed 0 bases from V and 4 bases from J, with 10 bases in between. The CDR3 runs to 15 residues. Germline values: CDR1 LGHNA, CDR2 YNFKEQ. CDR3 protein: CASSQEGGVGNTIYF. CDR3 in DNA: TGTGCCAGCAGCCAAGAGGGAGGGGTCGGAAACACCATATATTTT.